These T cell receptor beta chains were read from a single sample in a study of cytomegalovirus exposure and HLA in healthy donors. Sequenced by immunoSEQ multiplex PCR; TCRdb stores in-frame clones only, minus some. The sample has tens of thousands of clones, about 88% seen once; the top ten hold 2% to 2.5%. The specimen was PBMCs. The receptor set was obtained from a man younger than 30 in good health and CMV-seronegative. CDR3s include the opening cysteine and the closing phenylalanine or tryptophan. A D gene is named only where the DNA matches it firmly. Only some rows state a clone size, as once, few, many or a class for expanded clones.

CDR3	DNA	V	J	D	size
CASPGTFPNTEAFF	TGTGCCAGCCCTGGGACTTTTCCGAACACTGAAGCTTTCTTT	TRBV6-6	TRBJ1-1	.	.
CASSLARGRENEQYF	TGCGCCAGCAGCTTGGCCAGGGGGCGCGAGAACGAGCAGTACTTC	TRBV5-1	TRBJ2-7	TRBD1	.
CASSLIPDSEAFF	TGCGCCAGCAGCTTGATCCCTGACTCTGAAGCTTTCTTT	TRBV5-1	TRBJ1-1	.	.
CASSVIRVEQFF	TGTGCCAGCAGTGTAATCAGGGTGGAGCAGTTCTTC	TRBV2	TRBJ2-1	.	.
CSVKNSPIEAFF	TGCAGCGTTAAAAACAGCCCGATTGAAGCTTTCTTT	TRBV29-1	TRBJ1-1	.	.
CASAPPVSTDTQYF	TGTGCCAGCGCCCCCCCGGTCAGCACAGATACGCAGTATTTT	TRBV7-9	TRBJ2-3	.	.
CASSRSSRGWNEQFF	TGTGCCAGCAGCCGATCGAGTAGGGGGTGGAATGAGCAGTTCTTC	TRBV16	TRBJ2-1	.	.
CASSLAEYEQYF	TGTGCCAGCAGCTTAGCGGAGTACGAGCAGTACTTC	TRBV7-9	TRBJ2-7	.	.
CASAGDRGLAYNEQFF	TGTGCCAGCGCCGGCGACAGGGGGCTGGCCTACAATGAGCAGTTCTTC	TRBV2	TRBJ2-1	TRBD1	once
CASSPQAGGLGEQYF	TGTGCCAGCTCACCACAAGCGGGAGGGCTTGGCGAGCAGTACTTC	TRBV18	TRBJ2-7	TRBD2	.
CASSRRDRTPYGYTF	TGTGCCAGCAGCCGCCGGGACAGAACCCCCTATGGCTACACCTTC	TRBV7-8	TRBJ1-2	TRBD1	few
CASSEARGGDTIYF	TGTGCCAGCAGTGAAGCTCGGGGAGGAGACACCATATATTTT	TRBV6-1	TRBJ1-3	.	.
CASSLTQGMGNSPLHF	TGTGCCAGCAGCTTAACCCAGGGGATGGGTAATTCACCCCTCCACTTT	TRBV11-2	TRBJ1-6	.	once
CSVVDRGSGYTF	TGCAGCGTCGTCGACAGGGGAAGTGGCTACACCTTC	TRBV29-1	TRBJ1-2	TRBD1	.
CASSDRGGGAGYTF	TGTGCCAGCAGTGACCGGGGCGGGGGCGCAGGCTACACCTTC	TRBV6-1	TRBJ1-2	.	.
CACQFNYGYTF	TGTGCCTGTCAGTTTAACTATGGCTACACCTTC	TRBV30	TRBJ1-2	.	.
CASSFAGEYNSPLHF	TGTGCCAGCAGCTTCGCAGGGGAGTATAATTCACCCCTCCACTTT	TRBV7-9	TRBJ1-6	.	once
CSVETRASYEQYF	TGCAGCGTTGAAACCAGGGCCTCCTACGAGCAGTACTTC	TRBV29-1	TRBJ2-7	.	.
CSVEVGRGRTGNTIYF	TGCAGCGTTGAAGTCGGCAGGGGACGTACTGGAAACACCATATATTTT	TRBV29-1	TRBJ1-3	.	.
CASSLGNSRVQGYTF	TGTGCCAGCAGCTTGGGAAATAGCAGGGTTCAGGGCTACACCTTC	TRBV5-6	TRBJ1-2	.	.
CASSLDYRVEKLFF	TGTGCCAGCAGCTTAGATTACAGGGTTGAAAAACTGTTTTTT	TRBV7-9	TRBJ1-4	.	once
CASSETPGNEKLFF	TGCGCCAGCAGTGAGACCCCCGGGAATGAAAAACTGTTTTTT	TRBV10-2	TRBJ1-4	.	few
CASSTRQGLRNQPQHF	TGTGCCAGTAGTACTCGACAGGGACTTCGCAATCAGCCCCAGCATTTT	TRBV19	TRBJ1-5	TRBD1	.
CASSPDRGWEQFF	TGTGCCAGCAGCCCTGACAGGGGGTGGGAGCAGTTCTTC	TRBV5-6	TRBJ2-1	TRBD1	.
CASSQESARADTQYF	TGCGCCAGCAGCCAAGAGTCCGCGCGGGCAGATACGCAGTATTTT	TRBV4-3	TRBJ2-3	.	.
CSVYYGGGRKGETQYF	TGCAGCGTTTACTATGGGGGCGGGAGAAAGGGAGAGACCCAGTACTTC	TRBV29-1	TRBJ2-5	.	once
CASQGINQPQHF	TGTGCCAGCCAGGGGATCAATCAGCCCCAGCATTTT	TRBV28	TRBJ1-5	.	.
CSGRAGPYEQYF	TGCAGCGGGCGTGCAGGTCCCTACGAGCAGTACTTC	TRBV29-1	TRBJ2-7	.	.